Below, 29 T cell receptor beta chains from the same sample are listed, as sequenced in a study of T cell responses to AZD1222 COVID-19 vaccine. Assay: immunoSEQ multiplex PCR; the TCRdb copy retains only in-frame clones and omits some. The sample has some 130,000 clones; over 90% are singletons. This specimen was peripheral blood, taken on day 0 of AZD1222 vaccination. The receptors come from an adult in good health.

The chain joins TRBV15 to TRBJ1-5; D is possibly TRBD1 (6 bases). With 5 bases removed from V and 4 bases from J, the gap between germline ends came to 15 bases. From germline, CDR1 is LNHNV and CDR2 YYDKDF (reference sequence). The CDR3 consists of 15 residues. The CDR3 is CATSDLMRGNQPQHF. CDR3 DNA: TGTGCCACCAGCGACCTCATGAGGGGGAATCAGCCCCAGCATTTT.

V is TRBV7-2 and J is TRBJ2-1; D uncertain. V was trimmed by 5 bases and J by 0 bases, leaving 17 bases between them. CDR3 size: 17 residues. Germline V gives CDR1 SGHTA, CDR2 FQGNSA. The CDR3 protein is CASSRPRNLSSYNEQFF. The CDR3 bases are TGTGCCAGCAGCCGCCCGAGAAACCTAAGCTCCTACAATGAGCAGTTCTTC.

The rearrangement joins TRBV19 to TRBJ2-7; D possibly corresponds to TRBD1 (5 bases). The CDR3 has 15 amino acids. V was cut by 4 bases and J by 2 bases, with 15 bases left in between. Germline CDR1 and CDR2: LNHDA and SQIVND (reference sequence). Here the CDR3 DNA reads TGTGCCAGTAGTACATCACAGGTCGAGACCTACGAGCAGTACTTC. It is translated as CASSTSQVETYEQYF.

V gene TRBV7-9 combines with J gene TRBJ2-3; TRBD2 might be the D (6 bases). V was shortened by 2 bases and J by 4 bases, with 10 bases between the two germline ends. This CDR3 contains 14 residues. Germline loops: CDR1 SEHNR, CDR2 FQNEAQ (reference sequence). As DNA, the CDR3 is TGTGCCAGCAGCTTATCACTAGCTCCAGATACGCAGTATTTT. Protein product: CASSLSLAPDTQYF.

The chain couples TRBV18 to TRBJ1-1, with TRBD1 matching 8 bases. There are 15 residues in the CDR3. V was pared by 5 bases and J by 4 bases, with 9 bases of the junction left unmatched. Germline loops: CDR1 KGHSH, CDR2 LQKENI. CDR3: CASSKQGGGFTEAFF. CDR3 nucleotide sequence: TGTGCCAGCTCAAAACAGGGGGGAGGTTTCACTGAAGCTTTCTTT.

The V and J genes are TRBV30 and TRBJ2-7; D tentatively fits TRBD1 or TRBD2 (6 bases each). In germline, CDR1 is GTSNPN, CDR2 SVGIG (reference sequence). CDR3 length: 12 residues. Trimming cost V 8 bases and J 6 bases, with 17 bases left between them. CDR3 DNA: TGTGCCGGGGGGCAAGGTCACATCGAGCAGTACTTC. Translation: CAGGQGHIEQYF.

The CDR3 loop reads CASSQERLEDRPSEQYF. The CDR3 nucleotides are TGTGCCAGCAGCCAAGAGAGACTAGAAGACAGGCCCTCCGAGCAGTACTTC. This chain uses TRBV3-1 (or the pseudogene TRBV3-2) with TRBJ2-7, with D perhaps given as TRBD1 or TRBD2 (6 bases each). This CDR3 contains 17 residues. Germline V gene sequence: CDR1 LGHDT, CDR2 YNNKEL (reference sequence). With 0 bases removed from V and 6 bases from J, the gap between germline ends came to 21 bases.

The chain uses TRBV4-1 and TRBJ1-5; D unclear. The CDR3 totals 15 residues. Deletions cut 3 bases from V and 4 bases from J, with 13 bases between. The germline gives CDR1 MGHRA, CDR2 YSYEKL. The DNA for the CDR3 is TGCGCCAGCAGCCAGGACCGGGGATCAAATCAGCCCCAGCATTTT. Protein: CASSQDRGSNQPQHF.

This clone was counted a single time. The chain employs TRBV7-2 and TRBJ1-2, with a possible D match to TRBD1 (6 bases). The CDR3 sequence is 13 residues long. Trimming left V 5 bases short and J 6 bases short, with 13 bases between. The germline V gene has CDR1 SGHTA and CDR2 FQGNSA. CDR3 sequence (DNA): TGTGCCAGCAGCCCCGGACAGTCCCATGGCTACACCTTC. The encoded protein is CASSPGQSHGYTF. Based on the CDR3 plus reference TRBV7-2 and TRBJ1-2, the full variable domain is GAGVSQSPSNKVTEKGKDVELRCDPISGHTALYWYRQSLGQGLEFLIYFQGNSAPDKSGLPSDRFSAERTGGSVSTLTIQRTQQEDSAVYLCASSPGQSHGYTFGSGTRLTVV.

V and J are TRBV4-2 and TRBJ1-4; D is ambiguous. Germline CDR1 and CDR2: LGHNA and YNFKEQ. This CDR3 spans 13 amino acids. The V and J ends lost 9 bases and 5 bases respectively, with 13 bases between them. The CDR3, as DNA: TGTGCCAGTAACACCGGGTCAAATGAAAAACTGTTTTTT. Its protein product is CASNTGSNEKLFF.

The CDR3 region is CASSVDQARSSGNTIYF. In DNA form, the CDR3 reads TGTGCCAGCAGTGTAGACCAGGCTCGTTCCTCTGGAAACACCATATATTTT. The rearrangement uses TRBV2 and TRBJ1-3; D not certain. CDR1 SNHLY and CDR2 FYNNEI come from the germline V gene. CDR3 length: 17 amino acids. With 4 bases removed from V and 0 bases from J, the gap between germline ends came to 16 bases.

This clone was detected only a few times. The V call is TRBV27, the J call TRBJ2-5; D is unclear. In germline, CDR1 is MNHEY, CDR2 SMNVEV (reference sequence). The V and J ends lost 4 bases and 5 bases respectively, with 17 bases between them. The CDR3 runs to 15 residues. In nucleotides, the CDR3 is TGTGCCAGCAGTTCGAGGATCCGCGGAGACGAGACCCAGTACTTC. This codes for CASSSRIRGDETQYF.

V gene TRBV19 combines with J gene TRBJ1-1, with D possibly TRBD1 on 6 matching bases. The germline CDR1 and CDR2 sequences are LNHDA and SQIVND (reference sequence). This CDR3 has 16 residues. Trimming shortened V by 5 bases and J by 5 bases, and 21 bases separated the two germline ends. The CDR3 region is CASSAPRGGGRTEAFF. The CDR3, as DNA: TGTGCCAGTAGTGCCCCCCGAGGGGGGGGAAGGACTGAAGCTTTCTTT.

The CDR3 coding sequence is TGTGCCAGCAGCTTACGGCCGCGGACTGAAAAACTGTTTTTT. Its translation is CASSLRPRTEKLFF. The chain is built from TRBV11-2 and TRBJ1-4; no clear D gene. Germline V gives CDR1 SGHAT, CDR2 FQNNGV. This CDR3 comprises 14 residues. Trimming cost V 2 bases and J 7 bases, with 11 bases left between them.

The chain couples TRBV4-1 to TRBJ2-5, with no clear D. The CDR3 extends over 13 amino acids. The V end lost 0 bases, the J end lost 3 bases, and 5 bases lay between the germline ends. In germline, CDR1 is MGHRA, CDR2 YSYEKL. The CDR3 loop is CASSQEGKETQYF. The CDR3 region has the DNA TGCGCCAGCAGCCAAGAGGGCAAAGAGACCCAGTACTTC.

This chain links TRBV7-9 with TRBJ2-3, with 8 bases lining up with TRBD2. CDR3 length equals 14 residues. Germline V gives CDR1 SEHNR, CDR2 FQNEAQ (reference sequence). After removal of 6 bases from V and 1 base from J, the junction contained 3 bases not matched to a gene. DNA for the CDR3: TGTGCCAGCAGTATTAGCGGGGGCACAGATACGCAGTATTTT. It translates to CASSISGGTDTQYF.

The chain recombines TRBV28 with TRBJ2-1; possibly TRBD2 for D (6 bases). Germline CDR1 is MDHEN and CDR2 is SYDVKM. The CDR3 covers 15 residues. The V end lost 2 bases, the J end lost 15 bases, and 23 bases lay between the germline ends. For the CDR3, the DNA is TGTGCCAGCAGTTTAATGGCGACAAGGGTGGAGGGGTCGTTCTTC. It yields the protein CASSLMATRVEGSFF.

This clone was seen a few times. The chain joins TRBV9 to TRBJ2-7; TRBD2 might be the D (5 bases). The germline V and J ends were trimmed by 0 bases and 4 bases, with 11 bases remaining between them. The CDR3 spans 14 residues. Germline V CDR1 and CDR2: SGDLS, YYNGEE. The CDR3 DNA reads as TGTGCCAGCAGCGTAGGCGGGTTGTATTACGAGCAGTACTTC. It yields the protein CASSVGGLYYEQYF.

This sequence joins TRBV4-3 and TRBJ2-5, with 12 bases that match TRBD2. Germline trimming cut 4 bases from V and 11 bases from J; bases unmatched to any gene: 5. Germline values: CDR1 LGHNA, CDR2 YSLEER. The CDR3 loop spans 13 amino acids. The CDR3 reads CASSPQTSGGQYF. CDR3 DNA: TGCGCCAGCAGCCCTCAGACTAGCGGGGGACAGTACTTC.

This chain connects TRBV19 to TRBJ2-1; perhaps TRBD2 as D (6 bases). The germline CDR1 and CDR2 sequences are LNHDA and SQIVND (reference sequence). The CDR3 covers 16 residues. V was trimmed by 3 bases and J by 6 bases, leaving 18 bases between them. CDR3 amino acids: CASSMTRVVELNEQFF. In DNA form, the CDR3 reads TGTGCCAGTAGTATGACTAGAGTTGTCGAACTCAATGAGCAGTTCTTC. The full variable domain, rest sourced from reference TRBV19 and TRBJ2-1, is DGGITQSPKYLFRKEGQNVTLSCEQNLNHDAMYWYRQDPGQGLRLIYYSQIVNDFQKGDIAEGYSVSREKKESFPLTVTSAQKNPTAFYLCASSMTRVVELNEQFFGPGTRLTVL.

This chain links TRBV6-5 with TRBJ1-6, with a possible D match to TRBD1 (6 bases). The V and J ends lost 5 bases and 8 bases respectively, with 16 bases between them. The CDR3 is 15 residues long. Germline loops: CDR1 MNHEY, CDR2 SVGAGI. The CDR3 sequence is CASSIQGLIDSPLHF. The CDR3 nucleotides read TGTGCCAGCAGTATACAGGGTCTGATTGATTCACCCCTCCACTTT.

The chain combines TRBV19 with TRBJ2-5; 15 nucleotides agree with TRBD2. CDR3 length: 16 amino acids. Germline values: CDR1 LNHDA, CDR2 SQIVND (reference sequence). V trimming: 5 bases; J trimming: 5 bases; junction bases outside the gene matches: 6. The CDR3, as DNA: TGTGCCAGTAGTGGTCCCGGACTAGCGGGAGGGGAGACCCAGTACTTC. This codes for CASSGPGLAGGETQYF.

The chain uses TRBV7-3 and TRBJ2-5; 9 nucleotides match TRBD2. Germline CDR1 and CDR2: SGHTA and FQGTGA. J gave up 7 bases and V 6 bases, and 12 bases lay outside the gene matches. The CDR3 extends over 15 amino acids. CDR3 nucleotide sequence: TGTGCCAGCAGTCCCCTTAGCGGGAGAGATGGGACCCAGTACTTC. It codes for CASSPLSGRDGTQYF.

The rearrangement links TRBV25-1 to TRBJ1-6; D is undetermined. Germline lookup yields CDR1 MGHDK and CDR2 SYGVNS. The CDR3 totals 18 residues. The ends were cut back, 1 base at V and 0 bases at J, with 13 bases in the middle. CDR3 sequence: CASSELAPRSSYNSPLHF. CDR3 nucleotide sequence: TGTGCCAGCAGTGAATTGGCCCCCCGGAGCTCCTATAATTCACCCCTCCACTTT.

The gene calls are TRBV28 and TRBJ1-6, with unresolved D. This CDR3 is 14 amino acids long. V was clipped by 6 bases and J by 7 bases, with 13 bases between them. Germline V lookup: CDR1 MDHEN, CDR2 SYDVKM. DNA for the CDR3: TGTGCCAGCAGCCCGGCTGGGAACAATTCACCCCTCCACTTT. Its protein product is CASSPAGNNSPLHF.

The rearrangement uses TRBV5-6 and TRBJ2-3; 8 bases match TRBD2. With V trimmed by 4 bases and J by 8 bases, 12 bases remained unmatched. The CDR3 extends over 15 amino acids. CDR1 and CDR2 from the germline V gene are SGHDT and YYEEEE. This CDR3 reads CASSRERLALGTQYF. The CDR3 DNA sequence: TGTGCCAGCAGCCGAGAGAGACTAGCGTTAGGTACGCAGTATTTT.

The chain carries TRBV6-5 and TRBJ1-4; no reliable D call. V lost 1 base and J 6 bases, leaving 15 bases between the germline ends. CDR1 and CDR2 (germline): MNHEY, SVGAGI. The CDR3 length is 16 residues. The CDR3 region has the DNA TGTGCCAGCAGTTACTTATCTACGGGCACGCATGAAAAACTGTTTTTT. Encoded protein: CASSYLSTGTHEKLFF.

This clone was picked up many times. The chain is built from TRBV19 and TRBJ2-5; a weak D match, TRBD1 (5 bases). CDR1 LNHDA and CDR2 SQIVND come from the germline V gene (reference sequence). V gave up 2 bases and J gave up 2 bases, with 21 bases separating them. The CDR3 totals 18 residues. CDR3 sequence reads: CASSIIQGLGNGQETQYF. The DNA for the CDR3 is TGTGCCAGTAGTATAATCCAGGGTCTGGGGAATGGGCAAGAGACCCAGTACTTC.

J is TRBJ2-5 and V is TRBV29-1; D gene ambiguous. In germline, CDR1 is SQVTM, CDR2 ANQGSEA. Trimming removed 7 bases from V and 4 bases from J, with 10 bases in between. CDR3 length: 11 amino acids. The CDR3 is CSGLGAETQYF. In nucleotides, the CDR3 is TGCAGCGGGTTGGGCGCAGAGACCCAGTACTTC.